This T cell receptor beta chain was identified in a study of OX40 agonist ivuxolimab in advanced cancers. For the study at large: Across the patients, intravenous ivuxolimab was delivered every 2 weeks at 0.01 to 10 mg/kg.

V was pared by 0 bases and J by 1 base, with 3 bases of the junction left unmatched. This CDR3 has 15 amino acids. The V gene's germline CDR1 is MNHNS and CDR2 SASEGT. Turning to this clone: Its antigen is not known.

Notes on the study in general: Clonal expansion among partial responders at 0.1-3.0 mg/kg ranked near the lowest.

Clones were sequenced by immunoSEQ multiplex PCR, and TCRdb holds only the in-frame ones, with some missing. The table records 80,000 to 100,000 clones, 70% to 90% of them present only once. With autoimmune disease history or systemic immunosuppression, patients were excluded. The starting material was CD4+ or CD8+ T cells sorted from blood, obtained in a trial of the OX40 agonist ivuxolimab. The receptor was isolated from an adult with an advanced solid tumor such as melanoma, head and neck, liver or kidney cancer. The V and J genes are TRBV6-1 and TRBJ2-7; TRBD2 agrees at 7 bases. The CDR3 bases are TGTGCCAGCAGTGAAGCGCCCGGGAGGTCCTACGAGCAGTACTTC. Its translation: CASSEAPGRSYEQYF.